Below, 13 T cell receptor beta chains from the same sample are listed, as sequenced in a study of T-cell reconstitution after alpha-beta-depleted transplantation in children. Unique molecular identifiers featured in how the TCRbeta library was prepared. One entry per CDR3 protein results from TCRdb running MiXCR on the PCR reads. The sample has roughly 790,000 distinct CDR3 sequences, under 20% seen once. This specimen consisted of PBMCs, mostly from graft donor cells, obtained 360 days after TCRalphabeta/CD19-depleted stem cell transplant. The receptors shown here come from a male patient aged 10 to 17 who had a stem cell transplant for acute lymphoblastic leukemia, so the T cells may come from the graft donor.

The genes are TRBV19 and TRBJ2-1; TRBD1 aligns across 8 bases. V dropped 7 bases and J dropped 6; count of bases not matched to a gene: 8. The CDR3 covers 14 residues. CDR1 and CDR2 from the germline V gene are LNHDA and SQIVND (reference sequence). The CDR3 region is CASIGRGLGNEQFF. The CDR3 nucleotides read TGTGCCAGTATTGGCAGGGGGCTCGGCAATGAGCAGTTCTTC.

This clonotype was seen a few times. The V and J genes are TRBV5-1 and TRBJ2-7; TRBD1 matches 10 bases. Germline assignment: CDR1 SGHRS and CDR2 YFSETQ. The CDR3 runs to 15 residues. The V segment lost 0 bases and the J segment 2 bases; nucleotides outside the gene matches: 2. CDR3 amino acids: CASSLEGTGAYEQYF. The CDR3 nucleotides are TGCGCCAGCAGCTTGGAAGGGACAGGGGCCTACGAGCAGTACTTC.

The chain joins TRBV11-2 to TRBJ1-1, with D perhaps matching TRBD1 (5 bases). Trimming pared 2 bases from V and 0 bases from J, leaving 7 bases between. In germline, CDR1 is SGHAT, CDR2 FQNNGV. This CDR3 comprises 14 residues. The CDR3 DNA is TGTGCCAGCAGCTTAAGACAGTTGAACACTGAAGCTTTCTTT. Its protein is CASSLRQLNTEAFF.

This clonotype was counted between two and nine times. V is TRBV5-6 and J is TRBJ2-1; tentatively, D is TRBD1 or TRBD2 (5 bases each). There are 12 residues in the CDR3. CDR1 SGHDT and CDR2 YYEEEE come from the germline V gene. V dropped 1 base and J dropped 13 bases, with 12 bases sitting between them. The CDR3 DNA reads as TGTGCCAGCAGCTTGTACGGGGCCGACCAGTTCTTC. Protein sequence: CASSLYGADQFF. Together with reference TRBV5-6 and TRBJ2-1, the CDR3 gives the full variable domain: DAGVTQSPTHLIKTRGQQVTLRCSPKSGHDTVSWYQQALGQGPQFIFQYYEEEERQRGNFPDRFSGHQFPNYSSELNVNALLLGDSALYLCASSLYGADQFFGPGTRLTVL.

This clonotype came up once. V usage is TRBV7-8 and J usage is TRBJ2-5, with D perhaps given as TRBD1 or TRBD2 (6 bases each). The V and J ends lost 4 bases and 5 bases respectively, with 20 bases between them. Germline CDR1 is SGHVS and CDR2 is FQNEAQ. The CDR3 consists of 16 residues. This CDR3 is CASSSYGGRGGETQYF. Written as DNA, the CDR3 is TGTGCCAGCAGCTCTTATGGGGGGCGGGGCGGGGAGACCCAGTACTTC.

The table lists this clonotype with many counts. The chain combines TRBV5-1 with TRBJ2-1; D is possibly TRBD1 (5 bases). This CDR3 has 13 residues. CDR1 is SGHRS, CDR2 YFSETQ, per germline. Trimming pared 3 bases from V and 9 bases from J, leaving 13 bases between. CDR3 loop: CASSSLTEVEQFF. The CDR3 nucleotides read TGCGCCAGCAGCTCACTGACAGAGGTTGAGCAGTTCTTC.

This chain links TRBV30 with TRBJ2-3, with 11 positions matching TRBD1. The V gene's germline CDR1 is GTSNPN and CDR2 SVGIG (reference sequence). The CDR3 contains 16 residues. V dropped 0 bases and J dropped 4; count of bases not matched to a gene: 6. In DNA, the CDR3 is TGTGCCTGGAGTGTCTTCCGGACAGGGGGCGCAGATACGCAGTATTTT. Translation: CAWSVFRTGGADTQYF.

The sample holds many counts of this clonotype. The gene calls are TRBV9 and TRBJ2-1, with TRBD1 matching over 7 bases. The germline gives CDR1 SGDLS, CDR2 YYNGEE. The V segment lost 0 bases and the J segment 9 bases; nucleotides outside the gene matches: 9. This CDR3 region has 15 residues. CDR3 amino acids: CASSVDPTGALEQFF. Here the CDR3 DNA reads TGTGCCAGCAGCGTAGACCCAACAGGGGCCCTTGAGCAGTTCTTC. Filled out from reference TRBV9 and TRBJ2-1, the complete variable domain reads DSGVTQTPKHLITATGQRVTLRCSPRSGDLSVYWYQQSLDQGLQFLIQYYNGEERAKGNILERFSAQQFPDLHSELNLSSLELGDSALYFCASSVDPTGALEQFFGPGTRLTVL.

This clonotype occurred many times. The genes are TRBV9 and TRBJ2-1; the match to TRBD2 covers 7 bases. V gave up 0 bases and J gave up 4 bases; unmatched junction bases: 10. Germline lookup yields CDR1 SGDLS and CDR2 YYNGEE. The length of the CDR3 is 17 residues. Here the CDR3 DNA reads TGTGCCAGCAGCGTAGCTGGTGGGGGGGACTATTACAATGAGCAGTTCTTC. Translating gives CASSVAGGGDYYNEQFF.

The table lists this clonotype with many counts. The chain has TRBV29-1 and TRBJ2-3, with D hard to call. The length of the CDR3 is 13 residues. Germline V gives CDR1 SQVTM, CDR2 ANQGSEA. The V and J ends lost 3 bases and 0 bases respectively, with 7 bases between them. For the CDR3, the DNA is TGCAGCGTTGAGGGGAAAAGCACAGATACGCAGTATTTT. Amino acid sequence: CSVEGKSTDTQYF.

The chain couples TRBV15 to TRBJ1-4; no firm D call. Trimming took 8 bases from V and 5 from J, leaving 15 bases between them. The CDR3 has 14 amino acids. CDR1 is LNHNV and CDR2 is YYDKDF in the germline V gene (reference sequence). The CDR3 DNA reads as TGTGCCACCTCCTCTGGGAGGGAGAATGAAAAACTGTTTTTT. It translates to CATSSGRENEKLFF. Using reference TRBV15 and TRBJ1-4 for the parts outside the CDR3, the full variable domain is DAMVIQNPRYQVTQFGKPVTLSCSQTLNHNVMYWYQQKSSQAPKLLFHYYDKDFNNEADTPDNFQSRRPNTSFCFLDIRSPGLGDTAMYLCATSSGRENEKLFFGSGTQLSVL.

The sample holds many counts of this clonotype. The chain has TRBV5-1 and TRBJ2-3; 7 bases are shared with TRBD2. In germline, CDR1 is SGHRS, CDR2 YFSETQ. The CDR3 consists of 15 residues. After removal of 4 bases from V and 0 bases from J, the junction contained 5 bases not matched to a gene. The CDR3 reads CASSPGLISTDTQYF. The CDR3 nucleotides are TGCGCCAGCAGCCCGGGACTAATTAGCACAGATACGCAGTATTTT. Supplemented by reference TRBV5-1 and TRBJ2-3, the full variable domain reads KAGVTQTPRYLIKTRGQQVTLSCSPISGHRSVSWYQQTPGQGLQFLFEYFSETQRNKGNFPGRFSGRQFSNSRSEMNVSTLELGDSALYLCASSPGLISTDTQYFGPGTRLTVL.

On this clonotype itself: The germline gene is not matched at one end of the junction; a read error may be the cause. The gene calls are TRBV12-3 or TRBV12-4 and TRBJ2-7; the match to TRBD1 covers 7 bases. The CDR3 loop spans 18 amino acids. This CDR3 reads CASCLIPRWTGDSYEQYF. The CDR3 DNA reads TGTGCCAGCTGTTTGATACCCCGGTGGACAGGAGACTCCTACGAGCAGTACTTC.